A single T cell receptor (beta chain) is shown here with its context. Antigen: not known. The junction differs from germline at one of its ends, possibly a read error. This entry belongs to a study of blood T cells in healthy people across ages. Study-level findings and limits: Diversity estimates drawn from one million T cells were deemed underestimates. Naive CD4+ cell counts and diversity both ran higher in long-lived than in aged donors.

Total RNA was isolated from each sample in quantities of at least 6 micrograms. The CDR3 contains 15 residues. Germline lookup yields CDR1 SGHTA and CDR2 FQGNSA. Alongside a J-beta primer mix, a sample-barcoded 5' primer served in a second PCR lasting about 7 to 12 cycles. TCRdb passed the 5' RACE reads through MiXCR, listing each CDR3 protein once. The sample contains roughly 1.5 million distinct CDR3 sequences, about 42% of which appear only once. V usage is TRBV7-2 and J usage is TRBJ1-6; 9 bases fit TRBD1. The receptor comes from a woman between 18 and 29 years old in good health. The material sequenced was blood. This CDR3 is CASSLEGQGNSPLHF. CDR3 nucleotide sequence: TGCGCCAGCAGCTTAGAAGGACAGGGGAATTCACCCCTCCACTTT.